This record looks at one TCR beta chain sequence and its context. The CDR3 loop spans 17 amino acids. From germline, CDR1 is SGHAT and CDR2 FQNNGV. The junction had 9 bases not matched to a gene; V was cut back by 5 bases and J by 0 bases. This record comes from a study of blood T cell repertoires in COVID-19. About the research overall: Samples representing acute and convalescent COVID-19 were sourced from the United States, Italy and Spain. Sample material is recorded as cDNA or gDNA derived from T cells, B-cell-depleted T cells, or PBMCs.

The authors' processing: Estimation of nucleated cell counts relied on the amplification of reference gene primers. TCRdb keeps only in-frame clones here, not all; method: immunoSEQ multiplex PCR. V and J calls and clone size are those listed in that table; D and trimming were worked out from the DNA. The table has some 150,000 clones, approximately 86% seen once; the top ten hold more than 1.5%. The chain combines TRBV11-2 with TRBJ2-1; 8 bases fit TRBD2. Sequencing was carried out using peripheral blood. This TCR derives from a woman between 50 and 59 years old with acute or convalescent COVID-19. The CDR3 region has the DNA TGTGCCAGCAGCCCCGATAGCGGGACAAGCTCCTACAATGAGCAGTTCTTC. It encodes CASSPDSGTSSYNEQFF.